This T cell receptor beta chain comes out of a study of shared clonotypes between healthy human individuals (dated by TCRdb to between 2020 and 2021). A note on the overall study: Three men and two women, aged 18 to 49 years, made up the cohort. Different laboratories and diverse techniques were used to prepare libraries and sequence TCR repertoires, to increase sequencing depth and limit assay-specific biases. To estimate repertoire size and how much clonotypes are shared between individuals, the study performed deep sequencing of blood TCR repertoires from roughly five healthy adults. Per donor, leukapheresis produced somewhere between about 0.85 and 10 billion PBMCs. For each donor, three plates each were used for CD4 naive and CD4 memory, two plates were used for CD8 naive, and one plate was used for CD8 memory.

The donors were healthy, HIV-negative adults with no recently reported acute infections or vaccinations. Every donor was a Caucasian adult living in Nashville, Tennessee, USA. CD8 memory samples consisted of magnetically selected CD45RO+ cells combined with CCR7-negative CD45RA+ effector memory (TemRA) cells. Blood was obtained by leukapheresis, after which PBMCs were separated by Ficoll-Histopaque density gradient centrifugation and cryopreserved in liquid nitrogen vapor phase. Analytical flow cytometry was used to check the purity and quantity of each magnetically sorted T cell population. Genomic DNA was isolated from each sorted fraction and quantified by UV absorbance on a Nanodrop 2000c. On this clone itself: There is no known antigen for this receptor. Base qualities were left out, and no much larger clone turns up one base away.

V is clipped by 4 bases and J by 6 bases, and the sequence between their germline boundaries is 13 bases long. There are 13 amino acids in the CDR3, from cysteine to phenylalanine inclusive. Kept here is only the CDR3 DNA, which spans 39 bases and is read in frame from base 1. Looking up the germline V gene yields CDR1 SQVTM and CDR2 ANQGSEA. What the research found in general, with its limitations: Based on pairwise subsampling, the degree of clonotype sharing among donors was expected to be affected by sequencing depth. About 4.5% of naive CD4, roughly 3.6% of naive CD8, approximately 2% of memory CD4, and 0.4% of memory CD8 clonotypes were shared across a handful of donors. Clonotypes shared by all four sorted-subset donors showed higher generation probabilities than non-shared clonotypes. Even with the large sequencing depth, rarefaction of the sorted-subset datasets indicated that sequencing was incomplete. The small number of donors limited the genetic and exposure-history diversity represented. Naive subsets generally had larger estimated clonotype richness than memory subsets did. Sampling was restricted to blood, and TCR repertoires in tissues likely differ from the TCR repertoires found in blood.

TCR CDR3 regions were amplified from genomic DNA by multiplex PCR using the deep immunoSEQ assay. Extracted genomic DNA from each cell subset was spread evenly across all wells of several immunoSEQ 96-well plates, with each plate serving as a replicate. For sorted subsets, each replicate PCR was loaded with approximately 190 ng genomic DNA, equivalent to 32,000 or so T cell genomes. Purified libraries were quantified with a Qubit 3.0 fluorometer, sized on a Bioanalyzer 2100, and re-quantified with the KAPA Library Quantification kit. Every immunoSEQ 96-well plate was sequenced on a dedicated single-read 150-cycle Illumina NextSeq 550 flow cell. The study's processing was this. Because the immunoSEQ output held only junctional sequences and lacked quality scores, the filtering could not match the filtering applied to full-length reads. To assign V/J genes and CDR3, sequences were annotated against IMGT germline references using PyIR, a Python wrapper for IgBLAST v1.9. Any read was removed if the V/J assignment was weak (E-value above 1e-6), the CDR3 was missing, or the read contained stop codons, out-of-frame junctions, or ambiguous translated residues. V3J clonotypes were defined as sequences sharing an identical inferred V gene, J gene, and CDR3 amino acid sequence. Percentage overlap between repertoires was computed as shared unique clonotypes divided by the size of the smaller repertoire. Richness of each repertoire was evaluated using RTK rarefaction, the Chao1 estimator, and Recon v2.1 estimates of unobserved clonotypes. Generation probabilities were computed with OLGA for all TCRbeta clonotypes obtained by the gDNA method from a handful of donors. TCRdb holds this immuneACCESS table with in-frame rearrangements only. Some clones are missing; in checked studies, unresolved V genes explain under half, and the rest has no known cause. D and trimming were read from the DNA, whereas the V and J calls and clone size are those reported in that table. Counted in this sample were 650,000 to 700,000 clones; 90% of them appeared once. The biggest ten clones account for 34% of the sample.

The sequence is built from TRBV29-1 and TRBJ2-1, with TRBD2 as a weak D call on 6 bases. The specimen sequenced was memory CD8+ T cells from PBMCs. The cell subset or site label corresponds to: CD45RO+ cells pooled with CCR7-negative TemRA cells. The receptor comes from a man younger than 35 in good health. Some clones in this sample may be carry-over from other donors' samples. The DNA reads as follows: TGCAGCGTTGGCAAGGGAGCGGGCAATGAGCAGTTCTTC. Translated, this is CSVGKGAGNEQFF.